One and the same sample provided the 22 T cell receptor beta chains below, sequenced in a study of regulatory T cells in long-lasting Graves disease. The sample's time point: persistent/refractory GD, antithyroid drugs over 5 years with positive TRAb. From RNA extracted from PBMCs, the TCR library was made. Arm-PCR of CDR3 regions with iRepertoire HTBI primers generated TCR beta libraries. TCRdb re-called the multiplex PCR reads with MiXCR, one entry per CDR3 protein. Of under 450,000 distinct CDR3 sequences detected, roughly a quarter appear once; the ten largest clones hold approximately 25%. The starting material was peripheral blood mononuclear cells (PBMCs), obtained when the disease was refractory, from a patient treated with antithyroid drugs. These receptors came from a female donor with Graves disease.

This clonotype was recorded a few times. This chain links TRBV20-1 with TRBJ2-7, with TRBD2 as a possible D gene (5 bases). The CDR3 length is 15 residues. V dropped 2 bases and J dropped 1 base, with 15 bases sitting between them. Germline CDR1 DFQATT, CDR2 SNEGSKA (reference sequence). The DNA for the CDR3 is TGCAGTGCTAGACCCCGGGATCAGTATTCCTACGAGCAGTACTTC. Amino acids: CSARPRDQYSYEQYF.

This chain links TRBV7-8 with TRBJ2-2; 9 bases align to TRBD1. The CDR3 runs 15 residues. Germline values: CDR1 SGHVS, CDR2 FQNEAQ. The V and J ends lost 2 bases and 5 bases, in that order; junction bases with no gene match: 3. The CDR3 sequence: CASSLKQGATGELFF. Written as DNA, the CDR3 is TGTGCCAGCAGCTTAAAACAGGGGGCAACCGGGGAGCTGTTTTTT. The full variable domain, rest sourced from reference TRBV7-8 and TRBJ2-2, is GAGVSQSPRYKVAKRGQDVALRCDPISGHVSLFWYQQALGQGPEFLTYFQNEAQLDKSGLPSDRFFAERPEGSVSTLKIQRTQQEDSAVYLCASSLKQGATGELFFGEGSRLTVL.

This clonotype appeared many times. The CDR3 region is CASSRTRVMNTEAFF. The DNA for the CDR3 is TGTGCCAGCAGCCGTACCAGGGTTATGAACACTGAAGCTTTCTTT. The V gene is TRBV14, the J gene TRBJ1-1, with D possibly TRBD1 on 5 matching bases. V was clipped by 4 bases and J by 0 bases, with 12 bases between them. Germline V gives CDR1 SGHDN, CDR2 FVKESK. The CDR3 has 15 residues.

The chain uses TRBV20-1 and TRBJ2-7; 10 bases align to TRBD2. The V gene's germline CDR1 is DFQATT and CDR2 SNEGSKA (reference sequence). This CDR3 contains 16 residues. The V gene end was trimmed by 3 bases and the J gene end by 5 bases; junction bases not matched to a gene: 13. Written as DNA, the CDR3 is TGCAGTGCTAGTCTAGCGGGAGCTTCGTATATCCACGAGCAGTACTTC. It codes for CSASLAGASYIHEQYF.

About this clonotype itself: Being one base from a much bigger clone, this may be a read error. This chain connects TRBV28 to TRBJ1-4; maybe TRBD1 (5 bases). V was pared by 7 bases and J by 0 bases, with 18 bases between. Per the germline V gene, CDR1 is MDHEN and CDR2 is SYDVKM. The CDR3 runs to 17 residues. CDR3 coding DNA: TGTGCCAGCACCCGAACGGGGCTTTCCACAACTAATGAAAAACTGTTTTTT. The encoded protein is CASTRTGLSTTNEKLFF.

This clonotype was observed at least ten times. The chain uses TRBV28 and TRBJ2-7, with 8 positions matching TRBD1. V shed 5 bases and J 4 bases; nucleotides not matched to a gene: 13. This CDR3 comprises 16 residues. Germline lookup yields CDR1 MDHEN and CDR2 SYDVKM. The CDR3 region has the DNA TGTGCCAGCAGTCCCTATCGACAGGGGACCCTTTACGAGCAGTACTTC. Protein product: CASSPYRQGTLYEQYF. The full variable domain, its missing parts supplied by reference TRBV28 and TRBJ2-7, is DVKVTQSSRYLVKRTGEKVFLECVQDMDHENMFWYRQDPGLGLRLIYFSYDVKMKEKGDIPEGYSVSREKKERFSLILESASTNQTSMYLCASSPYRQGTLYEQYFGPGTRLTVT.

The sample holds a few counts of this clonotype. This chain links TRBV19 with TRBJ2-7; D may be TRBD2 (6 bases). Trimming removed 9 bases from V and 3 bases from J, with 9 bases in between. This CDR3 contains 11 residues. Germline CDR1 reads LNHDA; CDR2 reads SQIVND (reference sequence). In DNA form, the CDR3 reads TGTGCCAGCTCGGGGGTCTACGAGCAGTACTTC. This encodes CASSGVYEQYF.

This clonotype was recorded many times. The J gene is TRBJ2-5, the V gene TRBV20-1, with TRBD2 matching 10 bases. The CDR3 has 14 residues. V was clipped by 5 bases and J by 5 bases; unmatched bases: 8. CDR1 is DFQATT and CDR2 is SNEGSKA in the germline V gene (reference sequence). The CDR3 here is CSAASGRVGETQYF. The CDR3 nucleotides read TGCAGTGCTGCTAGCGGGAGAGTCGGGGAGACCCAGTACTTC.

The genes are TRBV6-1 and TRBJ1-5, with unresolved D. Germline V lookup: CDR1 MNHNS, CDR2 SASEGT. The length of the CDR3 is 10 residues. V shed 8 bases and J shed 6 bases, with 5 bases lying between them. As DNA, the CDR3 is TGTGCCAGCGGGCGTCAGCCCCAGCATTTT. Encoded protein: CASGRQPQHF.

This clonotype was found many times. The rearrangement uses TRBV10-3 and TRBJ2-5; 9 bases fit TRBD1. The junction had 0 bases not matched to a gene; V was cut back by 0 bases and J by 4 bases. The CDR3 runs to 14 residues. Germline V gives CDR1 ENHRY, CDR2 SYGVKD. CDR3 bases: TGTGCCATCAGTGAGTCGACAGGGGGAGAGACCCAGTACTTC. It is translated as CAISESTGGETQYF.

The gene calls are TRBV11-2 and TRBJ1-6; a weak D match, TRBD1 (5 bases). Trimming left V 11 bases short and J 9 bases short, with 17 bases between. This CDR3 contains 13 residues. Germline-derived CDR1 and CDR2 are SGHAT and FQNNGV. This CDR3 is CAGDRPRGSPLHF. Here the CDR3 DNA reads TGTGCCGGGGATCGGCCGAGGGGTTCACCCCTCCACTTT.

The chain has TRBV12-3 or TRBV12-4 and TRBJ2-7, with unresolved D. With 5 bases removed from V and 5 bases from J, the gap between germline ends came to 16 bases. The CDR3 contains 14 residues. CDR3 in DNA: TGTGCCAGCAGTAGTGTTAGCTCCGTCCACGAGCAGTACTTC. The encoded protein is CASSSVSSVHEQYF.

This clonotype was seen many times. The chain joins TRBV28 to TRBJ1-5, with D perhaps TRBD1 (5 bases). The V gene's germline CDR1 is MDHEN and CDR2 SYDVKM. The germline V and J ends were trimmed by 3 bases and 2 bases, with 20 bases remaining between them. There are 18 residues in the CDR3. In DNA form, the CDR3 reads TGTGCCAGCAGTTTTAACGGGGTGGCGCGGGACGGCAATCAGCCCCAGCATTTT. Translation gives CASSFNGVARDGNQPQHF. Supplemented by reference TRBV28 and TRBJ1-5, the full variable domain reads DVKVTQSSRYLVKRTGEKVFLECVQDMDHENMFWYRQDPGLGLRLIYFSYDVKMKEKGDIPEGYSVSREKKERFSLILESASTNQTSMYLCASSFNGVARDGNQPQHFGDGTRLSIL.

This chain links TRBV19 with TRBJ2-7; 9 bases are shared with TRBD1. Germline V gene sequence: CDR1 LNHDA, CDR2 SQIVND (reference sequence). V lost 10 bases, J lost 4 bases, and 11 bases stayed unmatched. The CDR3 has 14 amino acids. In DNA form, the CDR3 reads TGTGCCACCCAGACGGGGACAGGGCTATACGAGCAGTACTTC. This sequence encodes CATQTGTGLYEQYF.

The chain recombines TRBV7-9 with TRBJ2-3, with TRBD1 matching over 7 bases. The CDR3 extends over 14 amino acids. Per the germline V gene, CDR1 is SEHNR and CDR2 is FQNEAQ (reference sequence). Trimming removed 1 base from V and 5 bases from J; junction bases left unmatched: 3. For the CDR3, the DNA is TGTGCCAGCAGCTTAGTAGGGGGCGAAGATACGCAGTATTTT. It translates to CASSLVGGEDTQYF.

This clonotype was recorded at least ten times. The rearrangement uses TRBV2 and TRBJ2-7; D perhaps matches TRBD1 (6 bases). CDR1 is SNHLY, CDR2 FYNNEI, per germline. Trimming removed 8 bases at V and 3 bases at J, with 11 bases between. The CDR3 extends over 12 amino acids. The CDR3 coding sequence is TGTGCCAGCCGGACAGTTTACTACGAGCAGTACTTC. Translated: CASRTVYYEQYF.

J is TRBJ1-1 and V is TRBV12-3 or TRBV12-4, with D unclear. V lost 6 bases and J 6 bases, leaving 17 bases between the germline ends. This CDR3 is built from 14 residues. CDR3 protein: CASSRGPPGAEAFF. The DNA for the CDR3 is TGTGCCAGCAGCCGAGGGCCCCCGGGAGCTGAAGCTTTCTTT.

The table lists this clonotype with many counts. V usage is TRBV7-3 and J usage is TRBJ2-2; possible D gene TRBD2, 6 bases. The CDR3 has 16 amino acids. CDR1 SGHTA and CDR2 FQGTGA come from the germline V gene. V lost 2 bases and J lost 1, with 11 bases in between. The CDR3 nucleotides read TGTGCCAGCAGCTTATTGGGTAGCGGGAACACCGGGGAGCTGTTTTTT. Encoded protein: CASSLLGSGNTGELFF.

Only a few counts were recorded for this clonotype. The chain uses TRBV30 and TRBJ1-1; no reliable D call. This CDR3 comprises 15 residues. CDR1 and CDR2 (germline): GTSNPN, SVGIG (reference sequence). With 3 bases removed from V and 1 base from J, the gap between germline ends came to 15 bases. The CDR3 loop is CAWSTGTRSNTEAFF. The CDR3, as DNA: TGTGCCTGGAGCACGGGAACAAGGTCGAACACTGAAGCTTTCTTT.

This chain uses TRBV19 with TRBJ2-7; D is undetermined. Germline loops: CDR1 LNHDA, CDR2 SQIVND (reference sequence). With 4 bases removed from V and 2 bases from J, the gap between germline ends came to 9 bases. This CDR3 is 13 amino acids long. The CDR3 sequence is CASSTDSAYEQYF. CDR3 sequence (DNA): TGTGCCAGTAGTACCGACTCCGCCTACGAGCAGTACTTC.

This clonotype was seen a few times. The CDR3 DNA reads TGTGCCAGCAGTCCGGCGGTCGGGCAGTACTTC. It specifies CASSPAVGQYF. This chain connects TRBV12-3 or TRBV12-4 to TRBJ2-7, with no clear D. The CDR3 is 11 amino acids. Trimming pared 5 bases from V and 9 bases from J, leaving 11 bases between.

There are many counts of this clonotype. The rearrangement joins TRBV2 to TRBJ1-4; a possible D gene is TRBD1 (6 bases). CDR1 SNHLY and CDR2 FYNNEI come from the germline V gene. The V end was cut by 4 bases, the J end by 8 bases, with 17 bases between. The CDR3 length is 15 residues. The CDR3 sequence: CASSAYREVGEKLFF. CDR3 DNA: TGTGCCAGCAGTGCCTACAGGGAAGTTGGCGAAAAACTGTTTTTT.